The sample holds a few counts of the clone carrying this T cell receptor (beta chain). As originally analysed: Estimation of nucleated cell counts relied on the amplification of reference gene primers. Using immunoSEQ multiplex PCR, the repertoire was profiled, and TCRdb retains in-frame clones only, with some absent. The DNA gave D and trimming, while V, J and clone size come from that table. Among 150,000 to 200,000 clones, approximately 78% were seen once, and the ten largest hold approximately 10%. The source of the sample is a study of blood T cell repertoires in COVID-19. Turning to the study itself: The United States, Italy and Spain supplied acute and convalescent COVID-19 samples. Sample material is recorded as cDNA or gDNA derived from T cells, B-cell-depleted T cells, or PBMCs.

This CDR3 is 15 amino acids long. V dropped 4 bases and J dropped 6; count of bases not matched to a gene: 6. The V gene's germline CDR1 is KGHSH and CDR2 LQKENI. V and J are TRBV18 and TRBJ1-5; 10 bases agree with TRBD1. The source of this sequence is a human donor in a cohort sampled during active COVID-19. The specimen sequenced was peripheral blood. CDR3 loop: CASSLGQGGGQPQHF. CDR3 DNA: TGTGCCAGCTCACTCGGACAGGGGGGTGGTCAGCCCCAGCATTTT.